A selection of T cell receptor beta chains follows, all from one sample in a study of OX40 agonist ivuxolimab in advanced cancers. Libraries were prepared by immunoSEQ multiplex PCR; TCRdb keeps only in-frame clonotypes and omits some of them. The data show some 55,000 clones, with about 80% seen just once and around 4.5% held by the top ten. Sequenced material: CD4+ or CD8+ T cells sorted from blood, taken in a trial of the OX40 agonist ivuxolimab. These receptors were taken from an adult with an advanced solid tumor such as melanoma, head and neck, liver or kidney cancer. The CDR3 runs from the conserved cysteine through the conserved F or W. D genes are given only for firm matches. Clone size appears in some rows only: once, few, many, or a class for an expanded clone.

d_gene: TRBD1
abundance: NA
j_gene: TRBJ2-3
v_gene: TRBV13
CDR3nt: TGTGCCAGCAGCCATACAGGGGGCTTTAGCACAGATACGCAGTATTTT
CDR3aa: CASSHTGGFSTDTQYF

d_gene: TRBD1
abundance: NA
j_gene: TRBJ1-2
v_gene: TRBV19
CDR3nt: TGTGCCAGTAGTACCGGGACAGCTAACTATGGCTACACCTTC
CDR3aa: CASSTGTANYGYTF

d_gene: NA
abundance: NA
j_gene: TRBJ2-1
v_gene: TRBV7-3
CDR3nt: TGTGCCAGCAGCTTAATGGCCAGTTCTAATGAGCAGTTCTTC
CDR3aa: CASSLMASSNEQFF

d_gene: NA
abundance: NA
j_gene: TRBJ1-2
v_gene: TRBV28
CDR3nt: TGTGCCAGCAGGCGCTATGGCTACACCTTC
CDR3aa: CASRRYGYTF

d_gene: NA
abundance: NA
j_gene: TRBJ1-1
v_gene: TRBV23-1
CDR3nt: TGCGCCAGCAGCCAACGCCAACAGGATAAAACGAGAACTGAAGCTTTCTTT
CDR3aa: CASSQRQQDKTRTEAFF

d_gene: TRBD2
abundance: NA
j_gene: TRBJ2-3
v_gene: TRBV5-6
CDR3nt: TGTGCCAGCAGCTTTGGTGGGGGGGACCTAGCGGTTCGCACAGATACGCAGTATTTT
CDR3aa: CASSFGGGDLAVRTDTQYF

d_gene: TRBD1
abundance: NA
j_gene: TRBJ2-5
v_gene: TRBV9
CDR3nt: TGTGCCAGCAGCGTCCAGCAGGGGGCGTATGAGACCCAGTACTTC
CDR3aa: CASSVQQGAYETQYF

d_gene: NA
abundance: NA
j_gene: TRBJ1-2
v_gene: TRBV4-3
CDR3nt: TGCGCCAGCAGCCAAGATTGGCAGCACGAGCGCTATGGCTACACCTTC
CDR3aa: CASSQDWQHERYGYTF

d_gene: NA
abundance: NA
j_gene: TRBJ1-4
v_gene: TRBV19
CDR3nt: TGTGCCAGTACCGATCCGGGGGCCAAAAGGGGAAAACTGTTTTTT
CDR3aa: CASTDPGAKRGKLFF

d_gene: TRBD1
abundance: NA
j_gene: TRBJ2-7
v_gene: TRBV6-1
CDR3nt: TGTGCCAGCAGTCCGGGACAGGGGCGGGCGAGCGAGCAGTACTTC
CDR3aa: CASSPGQGRASEQYF

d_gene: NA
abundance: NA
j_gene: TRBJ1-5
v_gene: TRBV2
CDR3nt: TGTGCCAGCAGGGTGGACAGCGGGGTAGGGCCCCAGCATTTT
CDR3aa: CASRVDSGVGPQHF

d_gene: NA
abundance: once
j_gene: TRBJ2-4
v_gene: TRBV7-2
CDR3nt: TGTGCCAGCAGCTTAGTCCGCAGGGGTGCCAAAAACATTCAGTACTTC
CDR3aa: CASSLVRRGAKNIQYF

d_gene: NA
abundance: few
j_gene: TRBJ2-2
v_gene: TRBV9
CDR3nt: TGTGCCAGCAGTGTGGGGCCCGGGGAGCTGTTTTTT
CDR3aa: CASSVGPGELFF

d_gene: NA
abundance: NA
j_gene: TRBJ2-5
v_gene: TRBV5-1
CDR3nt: TGCGCCAGCAGCTCGCTCCAGGATTCCGAAGAGACCCAGTACTTC
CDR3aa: CASSSLQDSEETQYF

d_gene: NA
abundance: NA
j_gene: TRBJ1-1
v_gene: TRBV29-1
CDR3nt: TGCAGCGTTGAAGAAGGCAGGGTGGATACTGAAGCTTTCTTT
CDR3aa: CSVEEGRVDTEAFF

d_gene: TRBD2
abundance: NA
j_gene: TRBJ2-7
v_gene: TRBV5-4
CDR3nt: TGTGCCAGCAGCTTGGAGCTAGCGGGGATGTACGAGCAGTACTTC
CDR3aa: CASSLELAGMYEQYF

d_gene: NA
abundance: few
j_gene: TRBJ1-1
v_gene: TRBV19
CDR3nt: TGTGCCAGTAGCCAGACGGTGAACACTGAAGCTTTCTTT
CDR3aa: CASSQTVNTEAFF

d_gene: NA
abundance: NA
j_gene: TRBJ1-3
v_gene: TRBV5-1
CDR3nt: TGCGCCAGCAGGGGGCTCTCTGGAAACACCATATATTTT
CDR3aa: CASRGLSGNTIYF

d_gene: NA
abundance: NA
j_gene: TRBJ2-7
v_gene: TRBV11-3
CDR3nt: TGTGCCAGCAGCTTCCAGAGGGGCTACGAGCAGTACTTC
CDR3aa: CASSFQRGYEQYF

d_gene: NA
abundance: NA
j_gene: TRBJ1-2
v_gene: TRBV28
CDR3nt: TGTGCCAGCAGTCCACCCCCTACCCCTCCCTATGGCTACACCTTC
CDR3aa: CASSPPPTPPYGYTF

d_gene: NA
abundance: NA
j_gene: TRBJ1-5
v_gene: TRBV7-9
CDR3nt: TGTGCCAGCAGCTTAGCAGGTCCCAATCAGCCCCAGCATTTT
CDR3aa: CASSLAGPNQPQHF

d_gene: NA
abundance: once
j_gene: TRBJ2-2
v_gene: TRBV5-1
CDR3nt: TGCGCCAGCAGCTCCTTGACAGGCAACACCGGGGAGCTGTTTTTT
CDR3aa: CASSSLTGNTGELFF

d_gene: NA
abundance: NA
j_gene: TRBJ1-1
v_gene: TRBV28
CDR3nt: TGTGCCACCTCGGAGCGAACGGGCACTGAAGCTTTCTTT
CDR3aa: CATSERTGTEAFF

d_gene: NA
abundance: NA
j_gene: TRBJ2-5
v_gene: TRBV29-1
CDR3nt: TGCAGCGTCCCGCGGGCCGGGGAGACCCAGTACTTC
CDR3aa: CSVPRAGETQYF

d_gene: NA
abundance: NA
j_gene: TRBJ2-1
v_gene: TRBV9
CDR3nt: TGTGCCAGCAGCCCGACTAGATTGGATGAGCAGTTCTTC
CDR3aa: CASSPTRLDEQFF

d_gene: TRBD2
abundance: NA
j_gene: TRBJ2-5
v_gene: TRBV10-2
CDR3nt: TGCGCCAGCAGTGCGCCTCTAAGGACTAGCGGGAGGGGAGAGACCCAGTACTTC
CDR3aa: CASSAPLRTSGRGETQYF

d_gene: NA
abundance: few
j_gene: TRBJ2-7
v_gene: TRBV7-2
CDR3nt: TGTGCCAGCAGCTCGGGCGAGCAGTACTTC
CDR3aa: CASSSGEQYF

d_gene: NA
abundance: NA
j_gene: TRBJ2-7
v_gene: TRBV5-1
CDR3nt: TGCGCCAGCAATCAGGCTGACGGTTCCTACGAGCAGTACTTC
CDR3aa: CASNQADGSYEQYF

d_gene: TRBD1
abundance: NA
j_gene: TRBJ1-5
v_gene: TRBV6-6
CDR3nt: TGTGCTTCGCTTGGACAGGGGGCCGATCAGCCCCAGCATTTT
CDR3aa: CASLGQGADQPQHF

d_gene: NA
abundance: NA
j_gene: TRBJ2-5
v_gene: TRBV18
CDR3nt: TGTGCCAGCTCACCTACCGGGGCCAAGCAAGAGACCCAGTACTTC
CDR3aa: CASSPTGAKQETQYF

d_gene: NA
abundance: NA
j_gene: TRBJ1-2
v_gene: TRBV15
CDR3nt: TGTGCCACCAGCATTCCCCCGGCGGGCAGGGCCTATGGCTACACCTTC
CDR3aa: CATSIPPAGRAYGYTF

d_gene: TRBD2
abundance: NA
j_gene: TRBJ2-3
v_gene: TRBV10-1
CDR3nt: TGCGCCAGCAGCCGGGGACTAGCTAAAGATACGCAGTATTTT
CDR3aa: CASSRGLAKDTQYF

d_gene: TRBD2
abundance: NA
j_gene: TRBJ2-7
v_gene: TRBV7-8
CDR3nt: TGTGCCAGCACCGTAATAGCGGGAGACTACGAGCAGTACTTC
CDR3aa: CASTVIAGDYEQYF

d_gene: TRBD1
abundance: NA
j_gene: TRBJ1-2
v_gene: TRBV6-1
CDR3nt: TGTGCCGGGTCCGGGACAGGGGTTGTAGGCTACACCTTC
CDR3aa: CAGSGTGVVGYTF

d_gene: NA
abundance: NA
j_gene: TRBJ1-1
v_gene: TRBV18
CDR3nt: TGTGCCAGCTCACTCAGGACTGACACTGAAGCTTTCTTT
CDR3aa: CASSLRTDTEAFF

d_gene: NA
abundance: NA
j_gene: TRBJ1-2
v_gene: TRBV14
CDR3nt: TGTGCCAGCAGCCAAGACTTCTGGGTTTCTGGCTACACCTTC
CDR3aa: CASSQDFWVSGYTF

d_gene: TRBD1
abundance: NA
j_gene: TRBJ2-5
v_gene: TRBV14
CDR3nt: TGTGCCAGCAGCCCTCTACTACAGGGGGCGATGTCGGAGACCCAGTACTTC
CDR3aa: CASSPLLQGAMSETQYF

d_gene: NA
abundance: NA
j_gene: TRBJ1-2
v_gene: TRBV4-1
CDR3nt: TGCGCCAGCAGCCAAGGCCGGAGTTTGGGGTTCTATGGCTACACCTTC
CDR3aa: CASSQGRSLGFYGYTF

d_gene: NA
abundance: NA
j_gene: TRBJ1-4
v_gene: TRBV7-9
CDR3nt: TGTGCCAGCACTCCCCTTGGTGCGTATGAAAAACTGTTTTTT
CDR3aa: CASTPLGAYEKLFF

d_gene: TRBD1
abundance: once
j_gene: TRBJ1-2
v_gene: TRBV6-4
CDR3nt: TGTGCCAGCAGTCCACAGGGGGCTGGCTATGGCTACACCTTC
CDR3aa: CASSPQGAGYGYTF

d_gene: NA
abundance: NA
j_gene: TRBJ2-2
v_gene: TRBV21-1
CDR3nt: TGTGCCAGCAGCAAAGATCAACACACCGGGGAGCTGTTTTTT
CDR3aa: CASSKDQHTGELFF

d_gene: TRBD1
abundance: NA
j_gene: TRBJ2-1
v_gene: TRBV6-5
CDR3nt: TGTGCCAGCATCCGGGACAGGGGGAATAATGAGCAGTTCTTC
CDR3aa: CASIRDRGNNEQFF

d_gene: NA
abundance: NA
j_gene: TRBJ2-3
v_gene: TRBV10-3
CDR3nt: TGTGCCATCAGTGAGCCGGGAGATACGCAGTATTTT
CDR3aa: CAISEPGDTQYF

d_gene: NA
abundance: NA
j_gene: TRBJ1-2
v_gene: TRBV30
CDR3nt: TGTGCCTGGAGGCCGGGGCCCACTAACTATGGCTACACCTTC
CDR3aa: CAWRPGPTNYGYTF

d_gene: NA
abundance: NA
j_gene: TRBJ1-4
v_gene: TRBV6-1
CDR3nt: TGTGCCAGCAGTGAAGTTGGGGAACTGTTTTTT
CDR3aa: CASSEVGELFF

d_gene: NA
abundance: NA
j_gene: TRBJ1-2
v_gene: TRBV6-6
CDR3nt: TGTGCCAGCAGTTACGGGCAGTACTATGGCTACACCTTC
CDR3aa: CASSYGQYYGYTF

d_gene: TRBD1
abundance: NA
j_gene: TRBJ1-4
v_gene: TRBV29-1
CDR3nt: TGCAGCGTCCTGGGACAGGGTGGTGAAAAACTGTTTTTT
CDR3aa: CSVLGQGGEKLFF

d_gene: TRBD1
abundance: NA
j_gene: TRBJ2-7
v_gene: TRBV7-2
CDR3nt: TGTGCCAGCAGATCGGACAGGGGCCTCTCCTACGAGCAGTACTTC
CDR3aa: CASRSDRGLSYEQYF

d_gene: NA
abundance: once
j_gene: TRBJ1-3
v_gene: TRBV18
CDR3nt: TGTGCCAGCTCACCACCCGGGACATCGAGAAACACCATATATTTT
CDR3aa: CASSPPGTSRNTIYF

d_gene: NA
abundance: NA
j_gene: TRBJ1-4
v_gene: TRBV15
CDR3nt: TGTGCCACCAGCAGAGTTTCTAGTACTCTTAATGAAAAACTGTTTTTT
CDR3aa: CATSRVSSTLNEKLFF

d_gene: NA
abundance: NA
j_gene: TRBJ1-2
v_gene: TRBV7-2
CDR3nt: TGTGCCAGCAGCTTAACTGGGGGTGCGAGCTACACCTTC
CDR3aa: CASSLTGGASYTF

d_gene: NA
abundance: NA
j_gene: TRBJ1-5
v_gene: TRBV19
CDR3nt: TGTGCCAGTAGCCCGAGAGGGGGGAGTCAGCCCCAGCATTTT
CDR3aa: CASSPRGGSQPQHF

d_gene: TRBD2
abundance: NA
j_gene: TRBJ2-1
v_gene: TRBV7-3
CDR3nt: TGTGCCAGCAGCCAGCGAGCGGGAGGAGGGATCAATGAGCAGTTCTTC
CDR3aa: CASSQRAGGGINEQFF

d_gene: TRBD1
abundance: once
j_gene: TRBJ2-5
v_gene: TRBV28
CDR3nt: TGTGCCAGCAGCCCAGGGACAGGGCCCCAAGAGACCCAGTACTTC
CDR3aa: CASSPGTGPQETQYF